The T cell receptor (beta chain) under discussion was sequenced for a study of T cells in Graves' hyperthyroidism and ophthalmopathy. Study-wide context: Prior to any treatment, at the point of initial diagnosis, peripheral blood was collected. Study observations and caveats: Blood shared most expanded thyroid clonotypes above 0.001.

Together with thyroid ultrasound, orbital computed tomography, serum thyroxine and TRAb, clinical symptoms were used for diagnoses. The source of the PBMCs was 9.5 to 10 ml of fresh peripheral blood. This clonotype was picked up many times. The target antigen is unknown. Authors of the study amplified TCR beta CDR3 regions from RNA transcripts. RT-PCR in the first round (using the HTBI primer set) targeted the TCR CDR3. TCRdb re-derived calls from the multiplex PCR reads in MiXCR, one entry per CDR3 protein. The data show approximately 220,000 distinct CDR3 sequences, around 19% seen once. The TCR originated in a man aged 40-50 years with Graves' hyperthyroidism. Sequencing used blood.

CDR3 DNA sequence: TGTGCCAGCAGTGGGTCAGATACGCAGTATTTT. Encoded protein: CASSGSDTQYF. The V call is TRBV28, the J call TRBJ2-3; D uncertain. V dropped 5 bases and J dropped 4 bases, with 4 bases sitting between them. This CDR3 contains 11 residues. CDR1 MDHEN and CDR2 SYDVKM come from the germline V gene.